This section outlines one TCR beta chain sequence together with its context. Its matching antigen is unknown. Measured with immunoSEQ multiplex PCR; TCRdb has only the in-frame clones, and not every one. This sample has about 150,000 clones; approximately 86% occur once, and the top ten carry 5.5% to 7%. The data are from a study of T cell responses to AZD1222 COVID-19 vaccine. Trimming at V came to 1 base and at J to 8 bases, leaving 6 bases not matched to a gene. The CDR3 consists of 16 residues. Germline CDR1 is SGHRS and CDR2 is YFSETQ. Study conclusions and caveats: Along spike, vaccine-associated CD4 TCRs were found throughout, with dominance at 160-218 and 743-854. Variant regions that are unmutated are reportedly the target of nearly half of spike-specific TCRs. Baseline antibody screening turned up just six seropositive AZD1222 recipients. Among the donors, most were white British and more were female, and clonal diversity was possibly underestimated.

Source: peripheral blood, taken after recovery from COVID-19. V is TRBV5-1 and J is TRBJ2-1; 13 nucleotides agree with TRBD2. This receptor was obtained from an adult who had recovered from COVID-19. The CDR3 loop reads CASSLKLAGGPYEQFF. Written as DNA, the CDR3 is TGCGCCAGCAGCTTGAAACTAGCGGGAGGGCCCTATGAGCAGTTCTTC. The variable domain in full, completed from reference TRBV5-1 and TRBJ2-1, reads KAGVTQTPRYLIKTRGQQVTLSCSPISGHRSVSWYQQTPGQGLQFLFEYFSETQRNKGNFPGRFSGRQFSNSRSEMNVSTLELGDSALYLCASSLKLAGGPYEQFFGPGTRLTVL.